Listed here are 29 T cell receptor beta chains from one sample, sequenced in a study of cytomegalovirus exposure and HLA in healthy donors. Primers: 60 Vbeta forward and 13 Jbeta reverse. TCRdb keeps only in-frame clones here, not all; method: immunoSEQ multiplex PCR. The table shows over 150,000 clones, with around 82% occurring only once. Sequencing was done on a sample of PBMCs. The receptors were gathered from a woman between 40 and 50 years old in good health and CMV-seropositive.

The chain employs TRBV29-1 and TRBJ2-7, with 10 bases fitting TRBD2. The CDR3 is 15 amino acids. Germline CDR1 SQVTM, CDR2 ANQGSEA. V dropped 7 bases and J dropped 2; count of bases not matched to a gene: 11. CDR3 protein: CSGTSGTLPPYEQYF. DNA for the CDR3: TGCAGCGGGACTAGCGGAACACTTCCCCCCTACGAGCAGTACTTC.

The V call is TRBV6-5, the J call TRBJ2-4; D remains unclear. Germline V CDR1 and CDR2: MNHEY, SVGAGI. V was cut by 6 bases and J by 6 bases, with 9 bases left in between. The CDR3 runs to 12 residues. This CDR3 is CASSPSGNIQYF. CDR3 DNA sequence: TGTGCCAGCAGCCCTTCGGGAAACATTCAGTACTTC.

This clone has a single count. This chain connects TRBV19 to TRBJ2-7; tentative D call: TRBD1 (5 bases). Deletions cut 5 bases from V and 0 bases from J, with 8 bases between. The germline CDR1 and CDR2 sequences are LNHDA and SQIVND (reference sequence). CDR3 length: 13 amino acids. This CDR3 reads CASSGANSYEQYF. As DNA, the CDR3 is TGTGCCAGTAGTGGGGCTAACTCCTACGAGCAGTACTTC.

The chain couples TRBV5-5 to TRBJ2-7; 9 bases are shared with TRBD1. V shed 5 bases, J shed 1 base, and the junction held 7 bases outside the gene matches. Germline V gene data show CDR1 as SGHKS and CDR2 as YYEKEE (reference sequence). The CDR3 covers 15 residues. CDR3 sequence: CASRLRGTGSYEQYF. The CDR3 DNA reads TGTGCCAGCAGATTACGCGGGACAGGGTCCTACGAGCAGTACTTC.

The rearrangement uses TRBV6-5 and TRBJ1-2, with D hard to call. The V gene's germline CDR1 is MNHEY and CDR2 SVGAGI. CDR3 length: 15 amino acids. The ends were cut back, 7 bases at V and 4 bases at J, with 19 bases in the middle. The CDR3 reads CASTPRGSSAYGYTF. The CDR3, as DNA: TGTGCCAGCACCCCACGAGGCAGTTCAGCCTATGGCTACACCTTC.

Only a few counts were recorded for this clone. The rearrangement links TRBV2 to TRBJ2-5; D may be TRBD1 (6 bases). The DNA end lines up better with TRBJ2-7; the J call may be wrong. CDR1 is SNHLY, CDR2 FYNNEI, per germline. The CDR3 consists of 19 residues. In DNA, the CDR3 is TGTGCCAGCAGTGAAATGGGGGCCTTTGGGGGCCGAAGCTCCTACGAGCAGTACTTC. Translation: CASSEMGAFGGRSSYEQYF.

The CDR3 bases are TGTGCCAGCAGCCCCAGCCAGGGGCGGTTCTCTGGAAACACCATATATTTT. Its protein product is CASSPSQGRFSGNTIYF. This chain joins TRBV25-1 and TRBJ1-3, with D perhaps TRBD1 (6 bases). This CDR3 has 17 residues. Per germline, CDR1 MGHDK and CDR2 SYGVNS. Deletions cut 6 bases from V and 0 bases from J, with 18 bases between.

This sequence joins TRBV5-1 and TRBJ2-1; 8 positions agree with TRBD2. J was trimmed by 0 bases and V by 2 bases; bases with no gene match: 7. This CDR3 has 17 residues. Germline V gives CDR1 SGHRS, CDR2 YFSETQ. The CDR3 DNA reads TGCGCCAGCAGCTTCTTTACGGGAGGGAGCTCCTACAATGAGCAGTTCTTC. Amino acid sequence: CASSFFTGGSSYNEQFF.

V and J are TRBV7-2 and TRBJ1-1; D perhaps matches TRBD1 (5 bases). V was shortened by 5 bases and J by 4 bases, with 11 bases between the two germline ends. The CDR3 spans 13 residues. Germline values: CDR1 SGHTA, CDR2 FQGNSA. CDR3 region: CASSRAGSTEAFF. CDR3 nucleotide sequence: TGTGCCAGCAGCCGAGCAGGGTCCACTGAAGCTTTCTTT. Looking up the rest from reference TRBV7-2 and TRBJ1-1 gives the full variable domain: GAGVSQSPSNKVTEKGKDVELRCDPISGHTALYWYRQSLGQGLEFLIYFQGNSAPDKSGLPSDRFSAERTGGSVSTLTIQRTQQEDSAVYLCASSRAGSTEAFFGQGTRLTVV.

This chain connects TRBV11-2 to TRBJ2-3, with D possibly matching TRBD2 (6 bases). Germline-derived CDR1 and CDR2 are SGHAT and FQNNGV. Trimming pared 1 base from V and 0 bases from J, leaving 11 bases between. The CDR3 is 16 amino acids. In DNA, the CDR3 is TGTGCCAGCAGCTTAGGACCTAGCGTCAGCACAGATACGCAGTATTTT. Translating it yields CASSLGPSVSTDTQYF.

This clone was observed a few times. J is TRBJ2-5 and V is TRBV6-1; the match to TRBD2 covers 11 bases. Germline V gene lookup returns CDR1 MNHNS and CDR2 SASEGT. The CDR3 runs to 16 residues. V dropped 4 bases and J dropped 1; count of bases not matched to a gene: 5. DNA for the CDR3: TGTGCCAGCAGTGGGCGACTAGCGGGAACCCAAGAGACCCAGTACTTC. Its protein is CASSGRLAGTQETQYF.

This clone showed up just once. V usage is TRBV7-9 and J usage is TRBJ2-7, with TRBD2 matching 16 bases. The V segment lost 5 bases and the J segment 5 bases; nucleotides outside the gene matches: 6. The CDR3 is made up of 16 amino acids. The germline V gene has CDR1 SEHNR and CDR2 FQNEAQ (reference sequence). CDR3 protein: CASSPGLAGGRDEQYF. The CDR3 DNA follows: TGTGCCAGCAGCCCGGGACTAGCGGGAGGGCGAGACGAGCAGTACTTC.

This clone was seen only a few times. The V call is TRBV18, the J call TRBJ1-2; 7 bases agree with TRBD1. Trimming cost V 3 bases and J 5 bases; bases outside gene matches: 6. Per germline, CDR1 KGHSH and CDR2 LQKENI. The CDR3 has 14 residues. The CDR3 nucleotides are TGTGCCAGCTCACCGGCAGGGACAGATTATGGCTACACCTTC. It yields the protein CASSPAGTDYGYTF. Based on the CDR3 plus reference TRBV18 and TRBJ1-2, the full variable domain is NAGVMQNPRHLVRRRGQEARLRCSPMKGHSHVYWYRQLPEEGLKFMVYLQKENIIDESGMPKERFSAEFPKEGPSILRIQQVVRGDSAAYFCASSPAGTDYGYTFGSGTRLTVV.

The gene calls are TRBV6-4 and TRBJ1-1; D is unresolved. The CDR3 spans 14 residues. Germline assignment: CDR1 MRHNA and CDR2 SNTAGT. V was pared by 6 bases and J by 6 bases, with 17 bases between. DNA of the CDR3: TGTGCCAGCAGCCACTACCATTCAGCACCTGAAGCTTTCTTT. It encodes CASSHYHSAPEAFF.

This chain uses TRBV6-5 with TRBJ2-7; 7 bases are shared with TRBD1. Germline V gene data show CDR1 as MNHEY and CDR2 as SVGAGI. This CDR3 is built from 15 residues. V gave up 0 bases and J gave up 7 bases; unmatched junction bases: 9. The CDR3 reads CASSYSREGAVEQYF. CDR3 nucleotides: TGTGCCAGCAGTTACTCCCGAGAGGGGGCGGTGGAGCAGTACTTC.

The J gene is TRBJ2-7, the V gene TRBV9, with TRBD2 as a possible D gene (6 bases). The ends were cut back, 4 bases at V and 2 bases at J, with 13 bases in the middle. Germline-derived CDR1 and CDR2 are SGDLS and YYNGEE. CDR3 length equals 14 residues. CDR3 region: CASSPRRGPYEQYF. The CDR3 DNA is TGTGCCAGCAGCCCCAGGCGGGGTCCCTACGAGCAGTACTTC.

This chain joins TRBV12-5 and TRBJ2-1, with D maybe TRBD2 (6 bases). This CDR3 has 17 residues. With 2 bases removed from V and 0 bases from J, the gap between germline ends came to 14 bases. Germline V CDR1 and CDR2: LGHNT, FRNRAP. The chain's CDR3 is CASGLTLAPSSYNEQFF. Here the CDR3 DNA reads TGTGCTAGTGGTTTGACCCTAGCGCCGAGCTCCTACAATGAGCAGTTCTTC.

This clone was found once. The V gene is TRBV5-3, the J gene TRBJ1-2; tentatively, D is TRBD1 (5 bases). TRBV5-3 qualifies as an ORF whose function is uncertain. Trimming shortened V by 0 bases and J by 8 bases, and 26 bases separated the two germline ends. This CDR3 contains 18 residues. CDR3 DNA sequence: TGTGCCAGAAGCTTGGTTCGGTTCAGGGTGGGGGGAATGGGAGGCTACACCTTC. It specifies CARSLVRFRVGGMGGYTF.

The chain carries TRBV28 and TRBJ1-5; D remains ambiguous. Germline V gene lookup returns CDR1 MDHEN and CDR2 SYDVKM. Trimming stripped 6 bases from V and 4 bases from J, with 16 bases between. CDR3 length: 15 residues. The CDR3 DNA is TGTGCCAGCAGCAGTCGTGGGAGTAAGAATCAGCCCCAGCATTTT. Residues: CASSSRGSKNQPQHF.

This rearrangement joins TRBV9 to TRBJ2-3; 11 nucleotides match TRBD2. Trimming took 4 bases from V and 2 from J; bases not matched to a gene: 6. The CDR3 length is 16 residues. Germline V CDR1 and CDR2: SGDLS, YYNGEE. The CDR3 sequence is CASSPGTSGPTDTQYF. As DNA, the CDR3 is TGTGCCAGCAGCCCGGGGACTAGCGGTCCCACAGATACGCAGTATTTT.

The CDR3 sequence: CASSLKGQGKAGELFF. CDR3 bases: TGTGCCAGCAGCTTAAAAGGTCAGGGGAAGGCCGGGGAGCTGTTTTTT. The chain uses TRBV7-9 and TRBJ2-2, with D tentatively TRBD1 (6 bases). The CDR3 loop spans 16 amino acids. CDR1 and CDR2 (germline): SEHNR, FQNEAQ (reference sequence). The V end lost 2 bases, the J end lost 6 bases, and 16 bases lay between the germline ends. Combining the CDR3 with reference TRBV7-9 and TRBJ2-2 gives the whole variable domain DTGVSQNPRHKITKRGQNVTFRCDPISEHNRLYWYRQTLGQGPEFLTYFQNEAQLEKSRLLSDRFSAERPKGSFSTLEIQRTEQGDSAMYLCASSLKGQGKAGELFFGEGSRLTVL.

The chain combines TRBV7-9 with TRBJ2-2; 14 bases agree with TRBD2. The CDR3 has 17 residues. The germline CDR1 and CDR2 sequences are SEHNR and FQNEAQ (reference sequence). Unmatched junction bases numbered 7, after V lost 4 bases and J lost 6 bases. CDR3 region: CASSSGTSGSSPGELFF. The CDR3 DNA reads TGTGCCAGCAGCTCTGGGACTAGCGGGAGTTCCCCCGGGGAGCTGTTTTTT.

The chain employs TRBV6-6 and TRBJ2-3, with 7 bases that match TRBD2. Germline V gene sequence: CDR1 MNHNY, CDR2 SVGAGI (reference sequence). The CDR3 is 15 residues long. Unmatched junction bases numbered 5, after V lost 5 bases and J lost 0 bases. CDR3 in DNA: TGTGCCAGCAGTCCCGGACTAGGAAGCACAGATACGCAGTATTTT. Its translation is CASSPGLGSTDTQYF.

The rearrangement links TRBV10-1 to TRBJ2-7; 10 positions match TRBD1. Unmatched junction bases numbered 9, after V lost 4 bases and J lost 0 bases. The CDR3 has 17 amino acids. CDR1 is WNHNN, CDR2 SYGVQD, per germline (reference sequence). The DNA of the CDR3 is TGCGCCAGCAGTGCCTCCGGGACAGGGGTCCTCTCCTACGAGCAGTACTTC. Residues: CASSASGTGVLSYEQYF.

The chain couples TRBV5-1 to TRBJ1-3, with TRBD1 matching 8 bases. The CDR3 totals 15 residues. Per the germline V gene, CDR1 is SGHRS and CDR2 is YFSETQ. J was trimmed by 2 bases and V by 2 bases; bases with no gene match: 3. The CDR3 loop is CASSLDRGAGNTIYF. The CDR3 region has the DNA TGCGCCAGCAGCTTAGACAGGGGAGCTGGAAACACCATATATTTT.

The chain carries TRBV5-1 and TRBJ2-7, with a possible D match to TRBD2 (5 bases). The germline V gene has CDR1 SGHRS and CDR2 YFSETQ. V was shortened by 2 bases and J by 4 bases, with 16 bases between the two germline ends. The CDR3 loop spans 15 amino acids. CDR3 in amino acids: CASSFPERALYEQYF. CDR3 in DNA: TGCGCCAGCAGCTTCCCGGAGAGGGCCCTTTACGAGCAGTACTTC.

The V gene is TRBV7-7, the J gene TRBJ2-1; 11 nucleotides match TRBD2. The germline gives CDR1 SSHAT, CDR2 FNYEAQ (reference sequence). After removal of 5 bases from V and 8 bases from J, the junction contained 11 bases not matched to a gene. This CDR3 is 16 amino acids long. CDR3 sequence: CASSDSGRASIDEQFF. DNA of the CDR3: TGTGCCAGCAGCGATAGCGGGAGGGCCAGTATCGATGAGCAGTTCTTC.

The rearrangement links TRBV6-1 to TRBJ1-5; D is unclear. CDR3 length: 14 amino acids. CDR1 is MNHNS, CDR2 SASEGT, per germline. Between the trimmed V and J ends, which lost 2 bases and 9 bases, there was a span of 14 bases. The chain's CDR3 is CASSEIVTSGPQHF. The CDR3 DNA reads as TGTGCCAGCAGTGAAATCGTCACAAGCGGGCCCCAGCATTTT.

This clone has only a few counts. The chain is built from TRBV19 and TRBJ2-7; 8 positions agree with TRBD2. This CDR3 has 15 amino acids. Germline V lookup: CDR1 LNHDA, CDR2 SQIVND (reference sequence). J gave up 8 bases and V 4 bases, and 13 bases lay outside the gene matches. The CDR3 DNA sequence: TGTGCCAGTAGTACGGGGGGGGGATTGACTGCGAAGCAGTACTTC. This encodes CASSTGGGLTAKQYF.